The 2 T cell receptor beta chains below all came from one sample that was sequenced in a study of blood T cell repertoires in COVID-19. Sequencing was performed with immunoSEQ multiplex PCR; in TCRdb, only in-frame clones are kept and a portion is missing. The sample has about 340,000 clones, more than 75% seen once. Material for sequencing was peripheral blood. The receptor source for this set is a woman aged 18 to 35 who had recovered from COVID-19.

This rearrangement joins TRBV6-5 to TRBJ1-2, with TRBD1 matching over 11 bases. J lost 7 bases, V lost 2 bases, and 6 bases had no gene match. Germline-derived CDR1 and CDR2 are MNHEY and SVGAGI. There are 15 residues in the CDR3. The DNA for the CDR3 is TGTGCCAGCAGTTACGGACAGGGGGCGCTTAGTGGCTACACCTTC. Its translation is CASSYGQGALSGYTF.

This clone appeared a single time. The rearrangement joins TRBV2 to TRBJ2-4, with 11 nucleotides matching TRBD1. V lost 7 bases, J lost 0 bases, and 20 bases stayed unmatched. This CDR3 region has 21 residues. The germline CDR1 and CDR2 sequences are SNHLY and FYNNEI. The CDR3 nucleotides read TGTGCCAGCACCCCACTACGGACAGGGGGCCATGACGGGCTAGCCAAAAACATTCAGTACTTC. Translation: CASTPLRTGGHDGLAKNIQYF.